The 32 T cell receptor beta chains in this list originate from one sample, sequenced in a study of blood T cells in healthy people across ages. Primed by a sample-barcoded 5' primer and a J-beta primer mix, a second PCR proceeded for about 7 to 11 cycles. TCRdb reprocessed the 5' RACE reads via MiXCR and lists one record per CDR3 protein. The sample consists of 650,000 to 900,000 distinct CDR3 sequences, 55% to 65% of them appearing once. The sequenced sample consisted of blood. These receptors came from a man aged 25-45 years in good health.

The V and J genes are TRBV20-1 and TRBJ2-5; 9 bases line up with TRBD1. The J segment lost 4 bases and the V segment lost 4 bases, leaving 7 bases of the junction unmatched. This CDR3 region has 14 residues. CDR1 and CDR2 (germline): DFQATT, SNEGSKA (reference sequence). This chain's CDR3 is CSATPDRGRETQYF. The DNA of the CDR3 is TGCAGTGCTACCCCTGACAGGGGGAGAGAGACCCAGTACTTC.

This clonotype has a handful of counts. This chain joins TRBV6-2 or TRBV6-3 and TRBJ2-5; weak D call: TRBD1 (6 bases). Germline CDR1 MNHEY, CDR2 SVGEGT. CDR3 size: 13 residues. V was cut by 8 bases and J by 1 base, with 11 bases left in between. The CDR3 sequence is CASGGQTQETQYF. CDR3 nucleotide sequence: TGTGCCAGCGGCGGACAGACCCAAGAGACCCAGTACTTC.

The chain carries TRBV29-1 and TRBJ2-3; D is uncertain. V gave up 4 bases and J gave up 3 bases, with 8 bases separating them. CDR3 length equals 12 residues. The V gene's germline CDR1 is SQVTM and CDR2 ANQGSEA. The CDR3, as DNA: TGCAGCGTTGCGGATCTGACAGATACGCAGTATTTT. Amino acid sequence: CSVADLTDTQYF.

CDR3 amino acids: CASSKGTVSSPLHF. The CDR3 bases are TGCGCCAGCAGCAAAGGGACAGTCAGTTCACCCCTCCACTTT. The chain links TRBV4-3 to TRBJ1-6, with 7 positions matching TRBD1. The CDR3 contains 14 residues. V shed 5 bases and J 9 bases; nucleotides not matched to a gene: 7. Germline CDR1 is LGHNA and CDR2 is YSLEER.

The chain carries TRBV4-3 and TRBJ2-3; D is possibly TRBD2 (7 bases). Per germline, CDR1 LGHNA and CDR2 YSLEER. V lost 0 bases, J lost 3 bases, and 16 bases lay in between. There are 17 residues in the CDR3. In nucleotides, the CDR3 is TGCGCCAGCAGCCAAGAATTGGGGGGGGGCGGGACAGATACGCAGTATTTT. Translation: CASSQELGGGGTDTQYF.

The CDR3 protein is CASTLGGIQYF. The CDR3 region has the DNA TGTGCCAGCACCCTGGGCGGCATTCAGTACTTC. This rearrangement joins TRBV27 to TRBJ2-4; D is uncertain. This CDR3 is 11 amino acids long. Per the germline V gene, CDR1 is MNHEY and CDR2 is SMNVEV (reference sequence). Between the trimmed V and J ends, which lost 7 bases and 9 bases, there was a span of 10 bases.

This clonotype was detected once. CDR3 residues: CASSLEGQDLYEQYF. DNA of the CDR3: TGCGCCAGCAGCTTGGAGGGACAGGACTTATACGAGCAGTACTTC. The chain joins TRBV5-1 to TRBJ2-7; 8 bases align to TRBD1. V lost 0 bases to trimming and J lost 4 bases; unmatched junction nucleotides: 6. CDR1 is SGHRS and CDR2 is YFSETQ in the germline V gene. The CDR3 runs 15 residues.

Only a few counts were recorded for this clonotype. The chain employs TRBV29-1 and TRBJ2-1; TRBD2 matches 8 bases. V lost 4 bases to trimming and J lost 7 bases; unmatched junction nucleotides: 6. Germline V gene sequence: CDR1 SQVTM, CDR2 ANQGSEA. CDR3 length: 13 amino acids. The CDR3 reads CSVAAGALNEQFF. In DNA, the CDR3 is TGCAGCGTTGCAGCGGGGGCCCTAAATGAGCAGTTCTTC.

V is TRBV9 and J is TRBJ1-1, with D possibly matching TRBD1 (6 bases). CDR3 length: 15 residues. V lost 0 bases to trimming and J lost 2 bases, with 11 bases between them. Germline V CDR1 and CDR2: SGDLS, YYNGEE. The CDR3 protein is CASSVESGGNTEAFF. The CDR3 bases are TGTGCCAGCAGCGTAGAGTCGGGGGGCAACACTGAAGCTTTCTTT.

V usage is TRBV12-3 or TRBV12-4 and J usage is TRBJ2-7; D possibly corresponds to TRBD1 (6 bases). V lost 5 bases, J lost 1 base, and 12 bases lay in between. This CDR3 region has 14 residues. The CDR3 protein is CASSVRTESYEQYF. The DNA of the CDR3 is TGTGCCAGCAGTGTCAGGACAGAATCCTACGAGCAGTACTTC.

CDR3 coding DNA: TGCAGTGCTAGAGATATTTCCGGGACTAGTCATGGAGAGACCCAGTACTTC. It codes for CSARDISGTSHGETQYF. The rearrangement uses TRBV20-1 and TRBJ2-7; 8 bases line up with TRBD2. The end of the DNA is better explained by TRBJ2-5, so the J call may be wrong. Germline V gene data show CDR1 as DFQATT and CDR2 as SNEGSKA (reference sequence). There are 17 residues in the CDR3.

This chain joins TRBV20-1 and TRBJ1-2; D unclear. CDR1 and CDR2 (germline): DFQATT, SNEGSKA (reference sequence). This CDR3 contains 14 residues. V was shortened by 3 bases and J by 1 base, with 12 bases between the two germline ends. CDR3 sequence: CSASEPGVNYGYTF. The CDR3 coding sequence is TGCAGTGCTAGTGAGCCCGGGGTTAACTATGGCTACACCTTC.

The rearrangement links TRBV10-3 to TRBJ2-3; TRBD1 matches 11 bases. The CDR3 consists of 15 residues. The V segment lost 3 bases and the J segment 4 bases; nucleotides outside the gene matches: 3. Germline V CDR1 and CDR2: ENHRY, SYGVKD. This chain's CDR3 is CAISDSGQGADTQYF. Written as DNA, the CDR3 is TGTGCCATCAGTGACTCGGGACAGGGGGCAGATACGCAGTATTTT.

The chain has TRBV4-3 and TRBJ1-3; no firm D call. The CDR3 is 13 amino acids. V was clipped by 5 bases and J by 4 bases, with 9 bases between them. Germline values: CDR1 LGHNA, CDR2 YSLEER. The CDR3, as DNA: TGCGCCAGCAGCAGTCTAGGGGGAAACACCATATATTTT. Encoded protein: CASSSLGGNTIYF.

V gene TRBV4-3 combines with J gene TRBJ2-7; weak D call: TRBD2 (6 bases). Germline V gene sequence: CDR1 LGHNA, CDR2 YSLEER. Deletions cut 3 bases from V and 3 bases from J, with 9 bases between. CDR3 size: 13 residues. The CDR3 nucleotides read TGCGCCAGCAGCCAGGGGACTGGCTACGAGCAGTACTTC. Protein product: CASSQGTGYEQYF.

CDR3 sequence: CASSSLSSSSYEQYF. Written as DNA, the CDR3 is TGTGCCAGCAGCTCGCTATCGTCGAGCTCCTACGAGCAGTACTTC. The chain combines TRBV7-9 with TRBJ2-7, with D unresolved. CDR1 is SEHNR and CDR2 is FQNEAQ in the germline V gene (reference sequence). Trimming took off 4 bases at V and 0 bases at J, with 13 bases between the two ends. The CDR3 extends over 15 amino acids.

This clonotype was found a few times. The chain has TRBV20-1 and TRBJ2-7; D may correspond to TRBD1 or TRBD2 (7 bases each). V gave up 1 base and J gave up 3 bases, with 13 bases separating them. CDR3 length: 14 amino acids. CDR1 is DFQATT and CDR2 is SNEGSKA in the germline V gene (reference sequence). CDR3 loop: CSARGQGGDYEQYF. CDR3 nucleotides: TGCAGTGCTAGAGGTCAGGGGGGGGACTACGAGCAGTACTTC.

This clonotype was seen once. This chain links TRBV18 with TRBJ2-3; possible D gene TRBD1, 6 bases. The CDR3 is 17 amino acids. The V gene lost 2 bases and the J gene lost 3 bases, with 18 bases spanning the gap. Germline CDR1 KGHSH, CDR2 LQKENI. CDR3 sequence: CASSPGTTQGPTDTQYF. The CDR3 DNA follows: TGTGCCAGCTCACCAGGTACTACTCAGGGGCCTACAGATACGCAGTATTTT.

This clonotype showed up just a few times. A junction end diverges from the germline sequence, so it may reflect a read error. The chain joins TRBV3-1 to TRBJ2-7; TRBD1 matches 8 bases. The CDR3 sequence is 15 residues long. CDR1 and CDR2 from the germline V gene are LGHDT and YNNKEL (reference sequence). The CDR3 reads CASSQGQGYTYEQYF. DNA of the CDR3: TGTGCCAGCAGTCAAGGACAGGGATATACGTACGAGCAGTACTTC.

The chain carries TRBV9 and TRBJ2-5; D is perhaps TRBD1 (5 bases). With 0 bases removed from V and 4 bases from J, the gap between germline ends came to 13 bases. The CDR3 totals 15 residues. CDR1 SGDLS and CDR2 YYNGEE come from the germline V gene. Here the CDR3 reads CASSVVGTGRETQYF. The CDR3, as DNA: TGTGCCAGCAGCGTAGTGGGTACAGGACGAGAGACCCAGTACTTC.

J is TRBJ2-3 and V is TRBV11-2; D gene unclear. The CDR3 totals 13 residues. Germline values: CDR1 SGHAT, CDR2 FQNNGV. V lost 4 bases, J lost 6 bases, and 11 bases lay in between. The CDR3, as DNA: TGTGCCAGCAGCTCCTTTTCGATGGATACGCAGTATTTT. It encodes CASSSFSMDTQYF.

The chain is built from TRBV6-5 and TRBJ2-3; D call uncertain. Germline V gene sequence: CDR1 MNHEY, CDR2 SVGAGI. This CDR3 is 12 amino acids long. The CDR3 region is CATLGLTDTQYF. The CDR3 region has the DNA TGTGCTACACTGGGTCTCACAGATACGCAGTATTTT.

The gene calls are TRBV6-4 and TRBJ2-2; D possibly corresponds to TRBD2 (6 bases). The CDR3 extends over 20 amino acids. V was trimmed by 4 bases and J by 3 bases, leaving 27 bases between them. The germline gives CDR1 MRHNA, CDR2 SNTAGT. The CDR3 coding sequence is TGTGCCAGCAGTGCCCTGGCTCCGGCACTAGCTGGAAGGGACACCGGGGAGCTGTTTTTT. It translates to CASSALAPALAGRDTGELFF.

Note on this clonotype: The final CDR3 position lacks the conserved phenylalanine or tryptophan, pointing to a likely read error. The chain joins TRBV6-6 to TRBJ2-5; 9 bases line up with TRBD2. This CDR3 region has 16 residues. CDR1 and CDR2 from the germline V gene are MNHNY and SVGAGI (reference sequence). The V and J ends lost 7 bases and 2 bases, in that order; junction bases with no gene match: 11. The chain's CDR3 is CASTDVAGEKQETQYS. CDR3 DNA sequence: TGTGCCAGCACCGACGTAGCGGGGGAAAAACAAGAGACCCAGTACTCC.

The V gene is TRBV7-9, the J gene TRBJ2-4, with D perhaps TRBD2 (6 bases). The CDR3 sequence is 11 residues long. The germline CDR1 and CDR2 sequences are SEHNR and FQNEAQ (reference sequence). The V end lost 4 bases, the J end lost 8 bases, and 6 bases lay between the germline ends. CDR3 sequence reads: CASSWGDIQYF. CDR3 DNA: TGTGCCAGCAGCTGGGGGGACATTCAGTACTTC.

V gene TRBV6-6 combines with J gene TRBJ2-6; 7 nucleotides agree with TRBD1. The CDR3 loop spans 15 amino acids. With 6 bases clipped from V and 4 bases from J, the junction kept 6 bases outside the gene matches. Germline lookup yields CDR1 MNHNY and CDR2 SVGAGI (reference sequence). CDR3 DNA: TGTGCCAGCAGCCCGGGACAGTTGGGGGCCAACGTCCTGACTTTC. The encoded protein is CASSPGQLGANVLTF.

This clonotype showed up just a few times. This chain links TRBV29-1 with TRBJ1-4, with D maybe TRBD1 (5 bases). The V gene lost 6 bases and the J gene lost 7 bases, with 18 bases spanning the gap. Germline-derived CDR1 and CDR2 are SQVTM and ANQGSEA. The CDR3 sequence is 14 residues long. The CDR3 here is CSVHPMGDGEKLFF. As DNA, the CDR3 is TGCAGCGTACATCCAATGGGGGACGGTGAAAAACTGTTTTTT.

The rearrangement links TRBV5-1 to TRBJ2-4, with D perhaps assigned TRBD1 or TRBD2 (5 bases each). The DNA end is more similar to TRBJ2-5, so the J call may be wrong. Germline CDR1 SGHRS, CDR2 YFSETQ. The CDR3 has 16 residues. The CDR3 DNA reads as TGCGCCAGCAGCTTGGCCAATCAGGGACCTCCCGAGACCCAGTACTTC. Translating it yields CASSLANQGPPETQYF.

The chain recombines TRBV6-5 with TRBJ1-4, with a possible D match to TRBD1 (5 bases). The CDR3 length is 14 residues. Germline CDR1 and CDR2: MNHEY and SVGAGI. Trimming shortened V by 0 bases and J by 8 bases, and 10 bases separated the two germline ends. For the CDR3, the DNA is TGTGCCAGCAGTTACTCGAGGGGTTGGGAAAAACTGTTTTTT. Translated: CASSYSRGWEKLFF.

The rearrangement uses TRBV7-2 and TRBJ2-7; a possible D gene is TRBD2 (5 bases). CDR3 size: 14 residues. The germline CDR1 and CDR2 sequences are SGHTA and FQGNSA. V was pared by 4 bases and J by 6 bases, with 16 bases between. In DNA form, the CDR3 reads TGTGCCAGCAGCTCGTTTAAGCTGGGGAGCGAGCAGTACTTC. This encodes CASSSFKLGSEQYF.

This CDR3 is CASSYMGVAYEQYF. CDR3 DNA sequence: TGTGCCAGCAGTTACATGGGAGTGGCCTACGAGCAGTACTTC. V gene TRBV6-5 combines with J gene TRBJ2-7; tentatively, D is TRBD2 (5 bases). The CDR3 has 14 residues. Between the trimmed V and J ends, which lost 2 bases and 2 bases, there was a span of 10 bases. CDR1 and CDR2 from the germline V gene are MNHEY and SVGAGI.

This clonotype has just a few counts. V and J are TRBV7-2 and TRBJ2-1, with TRBD2 matching 10 bases. This CDR3 spans 14 amino acids. The germline V gene has CDR1 SGHTA and CDR2 FQGNSA. The V segment lost 4 bases and the J segment 7 bases; nucleotides outside the gene matches: 4. CDR3 nucleotide sequence: TGTGCCAGCAGCTGGAAAGCGGGGGGGAATGAGCAGTTCTTC. Protein: CASSWKAGGNEQFF.